These 22 T cell receptor beta chains came from one sample sequenced in a study of blood T cell repertoires in COVID-19. Sequencing used immunoSEQ multiplex PCR; TCRdb keeps in-frame clones, though not all of them. The sample holds approximately 150,000 clones, approximately 80% seen once. The sequenced sample was PBMCs or T cells enriched from blood (not recorded which). Source of these receptors: a man in his 70s who had been exposed to COVID-19.

This chain joins TRBV3-1 (or the pseudogene TRBV3-2) and TRBJ2-1; 9 nucleotides match TRBD2. CDR3 size: 15 residues. Germline CDR1 LGHDT, CDR2 YNNKEL (reference sequence). V dropped 5 bases and J dropped 8; count of bases not matched to a gene: 10. This CDR3 is CASSYIAGVSDEQFF. Here the CDR3 DNA reads TGTGCCAGCAGCTATATAGCGGGAGTGTCGGATGAGCAGTTCTTC.

The chain joins TRBV18 to TRBJ1-1, with D perhaps matching TRBD1 (5 bases). Germline loops: CDR1 KGHSH, CDR2 LQKENI. CDR3 size: 13 residues. The V gene lost 5 bases and the J gene lost 4 bases, with 11 bases spanning the gap. CDR3 loop: CASSAGLSTEAFF. For the CDR3, the DNA is TGTGCCAGCTCAGCAGGGTTGAGCACTGAAGCTTTCTTT.

This clone was seen a handful of times. This chain links TRBV7-8 with TRBJ2-6; D is perhaps TRBD1 (5 bases). This CDR3 is 16 amino acids long. Trimming left V 5 bases short and J 9 bases short, with 20 bases between. CDR1 and CDR2 from the germline V gene are SGHVS and FQNEAQ. The CDR3 protein is CASSPLMGQVGNVLTF. The CDR3 nucleotides read TGTGCCAGCAGCCCCTTGATGGGGCAGGTTGGCAACGTCCTGACTTTC.

The V and J genes are TRBV2 and TRBJ1-4; D remains unclear. This CDR3 is 12 amino acids long. Germline V gene data show CDR1 as SNHLY and CDR2 as FYNNEI. V lost 7 bases and J lost 7, with 10 bases in between. The CDR3 DNA reads as TGTGCCAGCAAGAAGAGTAGTGAAAAACTGTTTTTT. Its translation: CASKKSSEKLFF.

The chain joins TRBV2 to TRBJ2-7; tentatively, D is TRBD2 (5 bases). This CDR3 is 14 amino acids long. V lost 7 bases to trimming and J lost 3 bases, with 16 bases between them. Germline V gene data show CDR1 as SNHLY and CDR2 as FYNNEI. CDR3 sequence (DNA): TGTGCCAGCATAGAGGGCGTTCGCGTCTACGAGCAGTACTTC. Translating it yields CASIEGVRVYEQYF.

This clone showed up just once. The CDR3 nucleotides are TGTGCCAGCAGCTACGGACAGGGAGAGACCCAGTACTTC. As protein: CASSYGQGETQYF. The chain couples TRBV7-9 to TRBJ2-5, with TRBD1 identical over 8 bases. Germline V CDR1 and CDR2: SEHNR, FQNEAQ (reference sequence). J gave up 4 bases and V 4 bases, and 2 bases lay outside the gene matches. CDR3 length: 13 amino acids.

This clone was found once. This sequence joins TRBV19 and TRBJ1-2; 8 bases align to TRBD1. The germline CDR1 and CDR2 sequences are LNHDA and SQIVND (reference sequence). The CDR3 extends over 15 amino acids. The ends lost 3 bases at V and 8 bases at J; junction bases unmatched: 11. CDR3 sequence (DNA): TGTGCCAGTAGTATTAGCCGGACAGGGTTAGGAGGCTACACCTTC. Its protein product is CASSISRTGLGGYTF.

CDR3 amino acids: CASSPGLANYEQYF. CDR3 bases: TGTGCCAGCAGCCCGGGACTAGCAAACTACGAGCAGTACTTC. The chain is built from TRBV7-6 and TRBJ2-7; 9 bases line up with TRBD2. The CDR3 sequence is 14 residues long. The germline CDR1 and CDR2 sequences are SGHVS and FNYEAQ. Trimming cost V 5 bases and J 3 bases; bases outside gene matches: 5.

The V call is TRBV28, the J call TRBJ2-5; no firm D call. V was shortened by 8 bases and J by 0 bases, with 10 bases between the two germline ends. Per germline, CDR1 MDHEN and CDR2 SYDVKM. The CDR3 is 13 residues long. The CDR3 is CASLRNNQETQYF. Written as DNA, the CDR3 is TGTGCCAGCCTCAGGAACAACCAAGAGACCCAGTACTTC.

The chain combines TRBV12-3 or TRBV12-4 with TRBJ1-5, with 8 bases that match TRBD1. The V segment lost 5 bases and the J segment 4 bases; nucleotides outside the gene matches: 1. This CDR3 spans 13 amino acids. The CDR3 loop reads CASSDRGNQPQHF. For the CDR3, the DNA is TGTGCCAGCAGTGACAGGGGTAATCAGCCCCAGCATTTT.

The chain recombines TRBV11-2 with TRBJ2-3, with D unresolved. Trimming pared 0 bases from V and 4 bases from J, leaving 8 bases between. The CDR3 is 14 residues long. CDR1 is SGHAT, CDR2 FQNNGV, per germline. The CDR3 region has the DNA TGTGCCAGCAGCTTAGATAAGCTATCAGATACGCAGTATTTT. Encoded protein: CASSLDKLSDTQYF.

V usage is TRBV27 and J usage is TRBJ1-1; D might be TRBD1 (5 bases). Germline lookup yields CDR1 MNHEY and CDR2 SMNVEV (reference sequence). The CDR3 runs to 16 residues. V dropped 2 bases and J dropped 4 bases, with 17 bases sitting between them. In nucleotides, the CDR3 is TGTGCCAGCAGTTTAGGTTTCGGGGGAGTGAGCACTGAAGCTTTCTTT. Protein: CASSLGFGGVSTEAFF.

This clone has just a few counts. This sequence joins TRBV3-1 (or the pseudogene TRBV3-2) and TRBJ1-6, with 7 bases fitting TRBD1. The CDR3 contains 16 residues. V trimming: 5 bases; J trimming: 7 bases; junction bases outside the gene matches: 11. CDR1 and CDR2 (germline): LGHDT, YNNKEL (reference sequence). This chain's CDR3 is CASSSRLTGINSPLHF. The CDR3 DNA is TGTGCCAGCAGCTCCCGCCTGACAGGGATAAATTCACCCCTCCACTTT.

The chain recombines TRBV15 with TRBJ1-2, with 9 bases that match TRBD1. Germline CDR1 reads LNHNV; CDR2 reads YYDKDF (reference sequence). V lost 4 bases to trimming and J lost 4 bases; unmatched junction nucleotides: 7. The CDR3 runs to 15 residues. Here the CDR3 reads CATSKTGGWSYGYTF. Here the CDR3 DNA reads TGTGCCACCAGCAAGACAGGGGGTTGGAGCTATGGCTACACCTTC.

This rearrangement joins TRBV4-3 to TRBJ2-7, with 8 bases lining up with TRBD1. Unmatched junction bases numbered 2, after V lost 3 bases and J lost 1 base. The CDR3 contains 14 residues. Germline CDR1 LGHNA, CDR2 YSLEER. CDR3 nucleotide sequence: TGCGCCAGCAGCCAGGACAGGGTGTCCTACGAGCAGTACTTC. This codes for CASSQDRVSYEQYF.

The chain is built from TRBV5-1 and TRBJ2-1; 13 bases line up with TRBD2. CDR3 length: 18 residues. Trimming removed 4 bases from V and 3 bases from J; junction bases left unmatched: 10. Germline V gene sequence: CDR1 SGHRS, CDR2 YFSETQ. CDR3 in DNA: TGCGCCAGCAGCAAGACTAGCGGGGGGACCTATCGCTACAATGAGCAGTTCTTC. Protein sequence: CASSKTSGGTYRYNEQFF.

The CDR3 DNA reads TGTGCCACAAGGGGGATCCAGGGGACCCAGTACTTC. Translation: CATRGIQGTQYF. The chain is built from TRBV25-1 and TRBJ2-5, with D possibly matching TRBD1 (6 bases). CDR1 and CDR2 (germline): MGHDK, SYGVNS. The CDR3 sequence is 12 residues long. V lost 10 bases and J lost 7, with 16 bases in between.

The J gene is TRBJ2-3, the V gene TRBV10-3, with TRBD2 identical over 9 bases. The V gene's germline CDR1 is ENHRY and CDR2 SYGVKD. Unmatched junction bases numbered 10, after V lost 5 bases and J lost 4 bases. The CDR3 is 16 amino acids. CDR3 sequence (DNA): TGTGCCATCAGTATTGCTAGCGGGATTTTATCAGATACGCAGTATTTT. Its protein product is CAISIASGILSDTQYF.

For the CDR3, the DNA is TGTGCCAGCAGCTATTACCGGTCGCGGGGGGCCGCCTACGAGCAGTACTTC. This codes for CASSYYRSRGAAYEQYF. The rearrangement joins TRBV7-8 to TRBJ2-7; 8 nucleotides match TRBD2. The germline V gene encodes CDR1 SGHVS and CDR2 FQNEAQ. The CDR3 has 17 amino acids. V dropped 4 bases and J dropped 2; count of bases not matched to a gene: 13.

This rearrangement joins TRBV18 to TRBJ1-2; D call uncertain. CDR1 and CDR2 (germline): KGHSH, LQKENI. The CDR3 is 16 residues long. V was pared by 0 bases and J by 3 bases, with 14 bases between. The CDR3 DNA is TGTGCCAGCTCACCACCCCAAGATACTAACCACTATGGCTACACCTTC. This codes for CASSPPQDTNHYGYTF.

This chain connects TRBV10-3 to TRBJ2-2, with a weak D call TRBD1 (6 bases). The CDR3 covers 15 residues. The V gene lost 6 bases and the J gene lost 3 bases, with 14 bases spanning the gap. The germline V gene encodes CDR1 ENHRY and CDR2 SYGVKD. The CDR3 region has the DNA TGTGCCATCAGGGAGCCGGACAGCGACACCGGGGAGCTGTTTTTT. Residues: CAIREPDSDTGELFF.

The rearrangement joins TRBV4-2 to TRBJ2-5; 15 bases are shared with TRBD2. The CDR3 consists of 16 residues. Germline lookup yields CDR1 LGHNA and CDR2 YNFKEQ. After removal of 4 bases from V and 3 bases from J, the junction contained 3 bases not matched to a gene. CDR3 residues: CASSLGLAGGKETQYF. The CDR3, as DNA: TGTGCCAGCAGCCTAGGACTAGCGGGGGGGAAAGAGACCCAGTACTTC.